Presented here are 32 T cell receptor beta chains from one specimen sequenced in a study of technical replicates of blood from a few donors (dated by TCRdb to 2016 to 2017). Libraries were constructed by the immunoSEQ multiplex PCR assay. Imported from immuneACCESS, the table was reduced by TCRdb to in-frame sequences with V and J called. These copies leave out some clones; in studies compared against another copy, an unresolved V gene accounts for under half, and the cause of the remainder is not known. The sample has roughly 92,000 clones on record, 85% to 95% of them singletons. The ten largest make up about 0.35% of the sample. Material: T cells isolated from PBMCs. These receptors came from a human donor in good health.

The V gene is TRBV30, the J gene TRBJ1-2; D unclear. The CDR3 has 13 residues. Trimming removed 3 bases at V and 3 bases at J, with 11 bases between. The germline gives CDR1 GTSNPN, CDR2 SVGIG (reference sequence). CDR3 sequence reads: CAWSLTTDYGYTF. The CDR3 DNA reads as TGTGCCTGGAGCCTTACAACCGACTATGGCTACACCTTC.

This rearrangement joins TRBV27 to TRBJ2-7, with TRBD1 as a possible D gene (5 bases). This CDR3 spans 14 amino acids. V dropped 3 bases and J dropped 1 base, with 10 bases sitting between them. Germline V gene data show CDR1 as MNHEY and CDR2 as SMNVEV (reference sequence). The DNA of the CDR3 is TGTGCCAGCAGTTTCACTCAGGGTTCCTACGAGCAGTACTTC. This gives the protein CASSFTQGSYEQYF.

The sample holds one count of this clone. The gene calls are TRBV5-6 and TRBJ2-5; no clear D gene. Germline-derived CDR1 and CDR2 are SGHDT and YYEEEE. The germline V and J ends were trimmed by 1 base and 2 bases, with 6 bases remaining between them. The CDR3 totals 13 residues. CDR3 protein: CASSLYSQETQYF. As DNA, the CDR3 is TGTGCCAGCAGCTTGTACAGTCAAGAGACCCAGTACTTC.

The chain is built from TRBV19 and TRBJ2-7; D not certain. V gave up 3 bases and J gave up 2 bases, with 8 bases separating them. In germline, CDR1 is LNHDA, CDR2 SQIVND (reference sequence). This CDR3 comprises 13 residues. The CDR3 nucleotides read TGTGCCAGTAGTATCTCGGTCGCCTACGAGCAGTACTTC. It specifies CASSISVAYEQYF.

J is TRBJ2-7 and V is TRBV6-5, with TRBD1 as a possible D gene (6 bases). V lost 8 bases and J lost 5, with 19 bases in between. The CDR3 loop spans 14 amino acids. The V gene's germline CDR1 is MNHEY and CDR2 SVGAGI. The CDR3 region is CASGLNDRSNEQYF. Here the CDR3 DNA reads TGTGCCAGCGGTCTGAATGACAGGTCCAACGAGCAGTACTTC.

For the CDR3, the DNA is TGTGCCAGTAGTATAGCCTCGTGGGCCGGGAACACTGAAGCTTTCTTT. Translated, it gives CASSIASWAGNTEAFF. The genes are TRBV19 and TRBJ1-1; no firm D call. CDR1 and CDR2 (germline): LNHDA, SQIVND (reference sequence). V lost 1 base, J lost 1 base, and 13 bases lay in between. The CDR3 runs to 16 residues.

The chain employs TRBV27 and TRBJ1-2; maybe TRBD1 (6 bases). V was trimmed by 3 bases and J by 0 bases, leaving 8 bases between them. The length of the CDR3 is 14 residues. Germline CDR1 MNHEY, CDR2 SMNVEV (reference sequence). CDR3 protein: CASSFGQSNYGYTF. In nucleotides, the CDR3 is TGTGCCAGCAGTTTTGGACAGTCTAACTATGGCTACACCTTC.

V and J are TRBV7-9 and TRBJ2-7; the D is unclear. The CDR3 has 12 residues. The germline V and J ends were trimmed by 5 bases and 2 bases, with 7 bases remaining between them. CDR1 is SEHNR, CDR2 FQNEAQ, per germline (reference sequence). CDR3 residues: CASSPGTYEQYF. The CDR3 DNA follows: TGTGCCAGCAGCCCAGGAACCTACGAGCAGTACTTC. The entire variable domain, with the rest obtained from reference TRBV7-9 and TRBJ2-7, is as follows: DTGVSQNPRHKITKRGQNVTFRCDPISEHNRLYWYRQTLGQGPEFLTYFQNEAQLEKSRLLSDRFSAERPKGSFSTLEIQRTEQGDSAMYLCASSPGTYEQYFGPGTRLTVT.

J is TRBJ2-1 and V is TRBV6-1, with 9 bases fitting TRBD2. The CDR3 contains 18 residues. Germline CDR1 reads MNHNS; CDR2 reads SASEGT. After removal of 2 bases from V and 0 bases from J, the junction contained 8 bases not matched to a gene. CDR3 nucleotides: TGTGCCAGCAGTGAAACATTGGCGGGAGGGCTCTCCTACAATGAGCAGTTCTTC. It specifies CASSETLAGGLSYNEQFF.

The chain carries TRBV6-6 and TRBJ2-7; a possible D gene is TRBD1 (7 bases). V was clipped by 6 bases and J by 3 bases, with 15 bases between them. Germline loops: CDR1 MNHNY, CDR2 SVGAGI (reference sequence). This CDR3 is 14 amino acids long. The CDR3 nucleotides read TGTGCCAGCAGCCGCGGGACAGAAAGCTACGAGCAGTACTTC. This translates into CASSRGTESYEQYF.

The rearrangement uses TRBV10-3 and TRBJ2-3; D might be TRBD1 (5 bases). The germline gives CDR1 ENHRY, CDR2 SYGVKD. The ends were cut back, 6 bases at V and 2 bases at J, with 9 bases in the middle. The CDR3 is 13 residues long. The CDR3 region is CAIRDINTDTQYF. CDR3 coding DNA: TGTGCCATCAGGGACATTAACACAGATACGCAGTATTTT.

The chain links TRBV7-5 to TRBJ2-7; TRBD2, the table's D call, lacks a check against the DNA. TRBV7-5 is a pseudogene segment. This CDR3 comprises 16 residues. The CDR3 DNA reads TGTGTCAGTCCGTCGAAGGGACTAGCGGGAGGTGAGGAGCAGTACTTC. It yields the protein CVSPSKGLAGGEEQYF.

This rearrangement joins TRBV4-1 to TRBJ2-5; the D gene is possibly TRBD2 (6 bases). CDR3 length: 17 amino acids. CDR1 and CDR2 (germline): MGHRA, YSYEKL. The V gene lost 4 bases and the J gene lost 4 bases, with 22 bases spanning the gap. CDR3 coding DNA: TGCGCCAGCAGCCCAGAAGTATCTAGCTTCGGGGGAGAGACCCAGTACTTC. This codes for CASSPEVSSFGGETQYF.

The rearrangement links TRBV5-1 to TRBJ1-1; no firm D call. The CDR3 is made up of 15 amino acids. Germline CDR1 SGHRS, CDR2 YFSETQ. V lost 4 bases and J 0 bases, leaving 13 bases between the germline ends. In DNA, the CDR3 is TGCGCCAGCAGCGACGGCCTCACAGTGAACACTGAAGCTTTCTTT. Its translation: CASSDGLTVNTEAFF.

CDR3 in amino acids: CASSLGGTGGLNYEQYF. The CDR3 nucleotides are TGTGCCAGCAGCTTAGGCGGGACAGGGGGACTAAACTACGAGCAGTACTTC. The chain recombines TRBV7-8 with TRBJ2-7; 11 nucleotides line up with TRBD1. This CDR3 is 17 amino acids long. Trimming removed 1 base from V and 3 bases from J; junction bases left unmatched: 8. Looked up from germline, CDR1 is SGHVS and CDR2 is FQNEAQ.

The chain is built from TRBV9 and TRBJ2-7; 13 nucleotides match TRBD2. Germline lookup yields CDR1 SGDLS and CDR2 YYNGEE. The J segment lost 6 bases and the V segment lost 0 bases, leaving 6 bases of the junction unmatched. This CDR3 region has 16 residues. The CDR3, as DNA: TGTGCCAGCAGCGTAGGACTAGCGGGAGGAGGGTGCGAGCAGTACTTC. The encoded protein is CASSVGLAGGGCEQYF.

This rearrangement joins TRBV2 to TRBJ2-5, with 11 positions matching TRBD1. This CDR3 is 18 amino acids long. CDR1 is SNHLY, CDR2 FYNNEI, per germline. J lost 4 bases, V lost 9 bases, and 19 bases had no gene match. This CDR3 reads CASRTGTGGPWGGETQYF. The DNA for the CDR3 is TGTGCCAGTAGAACCGGGACAGGGGGACCGTGGGGGGGAGAGACCCAGTACTTC.

This CDR3 reads CASSPRVKDSGNTIYF. CDR3 coding DNA: TGTGCCAGCAGCCCCAGGGTCAAGGACTCTGGAAACACCATATATTTT. The chain carries TRBV11-3 and TRBJ1-3; D possibly corresponds to TRBD1 (5 bases). Germline V gene sequence: CDR1 SGHNT, CDR2 YENEEA. Trimming stripped 5 bases from V and 0 bases from J, with 14 bases between. The CDR3 totals 16 residues.

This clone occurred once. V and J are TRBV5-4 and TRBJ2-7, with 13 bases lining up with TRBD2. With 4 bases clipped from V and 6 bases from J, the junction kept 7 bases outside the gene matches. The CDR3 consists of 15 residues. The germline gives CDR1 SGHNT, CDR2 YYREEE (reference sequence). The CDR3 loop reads CASSVILAGGREQYF. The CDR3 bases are TGTGCCAGCAGCGTAATACTAGCGGGAGGGCGCGAGCAGTACTTC. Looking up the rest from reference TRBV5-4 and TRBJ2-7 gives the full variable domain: ETGVTQSPTHLIKTRGQQVTLRCSSQSGHNTVSWYQQALGQGPQFIFQYYREEENGRGNFPPRFSGLQFPNYSSELNVNALELDDSALYLCASSVILAGGREQYFGPGTRLTVT.

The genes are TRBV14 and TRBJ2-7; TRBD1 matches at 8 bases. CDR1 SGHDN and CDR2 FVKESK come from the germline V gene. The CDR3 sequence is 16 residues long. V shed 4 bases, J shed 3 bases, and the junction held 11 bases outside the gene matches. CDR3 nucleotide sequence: TGTGCCAGCAGCCCAGGGGGCACCAGGATCTACTACGAGCAGTACTTC. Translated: CASSPGGTRIYYEQYF. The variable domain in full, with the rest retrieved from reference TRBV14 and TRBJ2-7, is EAGVTQFPSHSVIEKGQTVTLRCDPISGHDNLYWYRRVMGKEIKFLLHFVKESKQDESGMPNNRFLAERTGGTYSTLKVQPAELEDSGVYFCASSPGGTRIYYEQYFGPGTRLTVT.

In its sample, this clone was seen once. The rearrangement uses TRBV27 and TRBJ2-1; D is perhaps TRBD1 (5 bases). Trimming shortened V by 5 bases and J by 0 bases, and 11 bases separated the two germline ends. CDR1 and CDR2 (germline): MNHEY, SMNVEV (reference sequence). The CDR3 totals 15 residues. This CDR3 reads CASSLQVNSYNEQFF. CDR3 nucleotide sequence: TGTGCCAGCAGTCTACAGGTAAACTCCTACAATGAGCAGTTCTTC.

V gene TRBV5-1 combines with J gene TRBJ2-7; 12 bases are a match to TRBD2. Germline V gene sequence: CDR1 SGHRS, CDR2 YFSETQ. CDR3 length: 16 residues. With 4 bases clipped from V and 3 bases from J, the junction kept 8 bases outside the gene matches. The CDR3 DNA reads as TGCGCCAGCAGCACAGCCATGACTAGCGGGAGCTACGAGCAGTACTTC. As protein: CASSTAMTSGSYEQYF.

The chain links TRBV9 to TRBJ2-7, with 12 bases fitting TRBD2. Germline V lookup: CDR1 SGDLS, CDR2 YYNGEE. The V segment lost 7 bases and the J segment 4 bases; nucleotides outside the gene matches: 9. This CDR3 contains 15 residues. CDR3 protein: CASSLAGGPEYEQYF. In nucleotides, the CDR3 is TGTGCCAGCTCCCTAGCGGGAGGGCCGGAGTACGAGCAGTACTTC. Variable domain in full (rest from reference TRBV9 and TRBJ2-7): DSGVTQTPKHLITATGQRVTLRCSPRSGDLSVYWYQQSLDQGLQFLIQYYNGEERAKGNILERFSAQQFPDLHSELNLSSLELGDSALYFCASSLAGGPEYEQYFGPGTRLTVT.

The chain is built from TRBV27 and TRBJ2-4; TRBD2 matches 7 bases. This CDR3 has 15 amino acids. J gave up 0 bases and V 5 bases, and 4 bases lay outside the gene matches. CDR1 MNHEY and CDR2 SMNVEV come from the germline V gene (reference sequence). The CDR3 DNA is TGTGCCAGCAGTATACTAGCGATAGCCAAAAACATTCAGTACTTC. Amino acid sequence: CASSILAIAKNIQYF.

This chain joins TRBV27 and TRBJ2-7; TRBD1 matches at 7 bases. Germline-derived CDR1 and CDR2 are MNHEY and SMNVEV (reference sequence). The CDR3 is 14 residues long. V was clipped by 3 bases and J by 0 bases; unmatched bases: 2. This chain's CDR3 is CASSFAGGSYEQYF. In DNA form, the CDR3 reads TGTGCCAGCAGTTTTGCAGGGGGCTCCTACGAGCAGTACTTC.

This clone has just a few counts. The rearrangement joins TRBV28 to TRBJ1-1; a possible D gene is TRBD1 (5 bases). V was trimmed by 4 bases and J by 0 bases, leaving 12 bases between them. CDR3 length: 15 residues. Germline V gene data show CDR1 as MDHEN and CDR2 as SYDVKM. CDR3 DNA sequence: TGTGCCAGCAGTTATCAGGGTTCTATGAACACTGAAGCTTTCTTT. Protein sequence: CASSYQGSMNTEAFF.

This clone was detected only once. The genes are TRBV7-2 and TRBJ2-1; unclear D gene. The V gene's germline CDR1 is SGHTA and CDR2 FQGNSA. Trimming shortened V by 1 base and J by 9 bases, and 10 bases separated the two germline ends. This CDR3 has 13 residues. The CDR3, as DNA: TGTGCCAGCAGCTTAGGACCTAGAATTGAGCAGTTCTTC. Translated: CASSLGPRIEQFF.

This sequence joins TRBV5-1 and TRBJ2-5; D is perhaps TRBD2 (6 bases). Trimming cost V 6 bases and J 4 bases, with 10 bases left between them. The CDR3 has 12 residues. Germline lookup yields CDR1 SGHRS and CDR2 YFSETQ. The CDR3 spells CASTGGLETQYF. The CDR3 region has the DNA TGCGCCAGCACTGGAGGGTTAGAGACCCAGTACTTC.

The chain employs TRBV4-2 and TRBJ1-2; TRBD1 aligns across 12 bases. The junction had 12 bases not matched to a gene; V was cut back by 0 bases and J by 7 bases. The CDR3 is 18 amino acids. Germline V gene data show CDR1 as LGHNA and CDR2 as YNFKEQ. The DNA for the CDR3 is TGTGCCAGCAGCCAAGAAGTCAGTTCCGGGACAGGGGGCCCTGGCTACACCTTC. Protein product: CASSQEVSSGTGGPGYTF.

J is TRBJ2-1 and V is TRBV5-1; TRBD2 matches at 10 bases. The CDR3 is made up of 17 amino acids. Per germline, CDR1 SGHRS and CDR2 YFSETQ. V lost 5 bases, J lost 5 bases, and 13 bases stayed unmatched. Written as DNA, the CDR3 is TGCGCCAGCAGTCCCTATTTTTCAGCGGGAGGGGACAATGAGCAGTTCTTC. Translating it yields CASSPYFSAGGDNEQFF.

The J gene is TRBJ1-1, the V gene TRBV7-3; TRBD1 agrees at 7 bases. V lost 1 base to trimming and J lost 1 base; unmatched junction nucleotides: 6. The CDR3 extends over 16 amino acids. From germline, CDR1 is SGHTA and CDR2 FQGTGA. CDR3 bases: TGTGCCAGCAGCTTAAGGGGGCAGGGGGAGAACACTGAAGCTTTCTTT. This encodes CASSLRGQGENTEAFF. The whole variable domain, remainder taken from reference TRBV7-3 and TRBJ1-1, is GAGVSQTPSNKVTEKGKYVELRCDPISGHTALYWYRQSLGQGPEFLIYFQGTGAADDSGLPNDRFFAVRPEGSVSTLKIQRTERGDSAVYLCASSLRGQGENTEAFFGQGTRLTVV.

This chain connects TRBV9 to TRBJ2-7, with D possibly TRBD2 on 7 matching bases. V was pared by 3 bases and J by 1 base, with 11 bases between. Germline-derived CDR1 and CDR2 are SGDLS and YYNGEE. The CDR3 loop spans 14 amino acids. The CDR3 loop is CASSEGGGSYEQYF. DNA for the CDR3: TGTGCCAGCAGCGAGGGGGGGGGATCCTACGAGCAGTACTTC.